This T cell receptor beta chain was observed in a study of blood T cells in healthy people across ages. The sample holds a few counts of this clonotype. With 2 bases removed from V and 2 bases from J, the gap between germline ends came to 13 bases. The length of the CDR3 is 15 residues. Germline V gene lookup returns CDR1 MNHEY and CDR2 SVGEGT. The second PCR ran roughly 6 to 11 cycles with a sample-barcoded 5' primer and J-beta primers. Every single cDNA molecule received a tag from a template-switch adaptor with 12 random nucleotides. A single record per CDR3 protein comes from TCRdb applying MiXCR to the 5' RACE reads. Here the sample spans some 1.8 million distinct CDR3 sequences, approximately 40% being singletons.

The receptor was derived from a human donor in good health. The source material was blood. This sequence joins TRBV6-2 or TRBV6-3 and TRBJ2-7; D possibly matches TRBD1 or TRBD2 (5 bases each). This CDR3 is CASSYGAGSPYEQYF. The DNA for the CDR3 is TGTGCCAGCAGTTACGGGGCAGGGAGCCCCTACGAGCAGTACTTC.